Following are 8 T cell receptor beta chains from one sample sequenced in a study of blood T cell repertoires in COVID-19. The repertoire was sequenced with immunoSEQ multiplex PCR; TCRdb's copy has only in-frame clones and lacks some. The sample lists some 220,000 clones, approximately 83% occurring once. Sequenced: PBMCs or T cells enriched from blood (not recorded which). The receptors here all came from a woman aged 40 to 50 with acute COVID-19.

The gene calls are TRBV27 and TRBJ1-2; 7 nucleotides agree with TRBD1. CDR1 is MNHEY, CDR2 SMNVEV, per germline (reference sequence). The V gene end was trimmed by 5 bases and the J gene end by 0 bases; junction bases not matched to a gene: 3. The CDR3 is 14 residues long. CDR3 sequence (DNA): TGTGCCAGCAGTAACGGACAGGCTAACTATGGCTACACCTTC. Its translation is CASSNGQANYGYTF.

V gene TRBV19 combines with J gene TRBJ2-7; 8 bases are a match to TRBD2. The V and J ends lost 3 bases and 0 bases, in that order; junction bases with no gene match: 4. The CDR3 runs to 15 residues. CDR1 LNHDA and CDR2 SQIVND come from the germline V gene (reference sequence). The CDR3 bases are TGTGCCAGTAGTATTATAGCGGGGAGCTCCTACGAGCAGTACTTC. It yields the protein CASSIIAGSSYEQYF. The complete variable domain, with remaining parts taken from reference TRBV19 and TRBJ2-7, reads DGGITQSPKYLFRKEGQNVTLSCEQNLNHDAMYWYRQDPGQGLRLIYYSQIVNDFQKGDIAEGYSVSREKKESFPLTVTSAQKNPTAFYLCASSIIAGSSYEQYFGPGTRLTVT.

The J gene is TRBJ2-3, the V gene TRBV10-3; D might be TRBD1 (6 bases). The CDR3 spans 14 residues. CDR1 ENHRY and CDR2 SYGVKD come from the germline V gene. V was pared by 3 bases and J by 4 bases, with 11 bases between. The CDR3 region is CAISDPTGPDTQYF. The DNA for the CDR3 is TGTGCCATCAGTGACCCGACAGGTCCAGATACGCAGTATTTT.

This clone has just one count. The chain recombines TRBV4-1 with TRBJ2-7; D gene unclear. Trimming cost V 4 bases and J 7 bases, with 14 bases left between them. This CDR3 comprises 13 residues. Germline V gene data show CDR1 as MGHRA and CDR2 as YSYEKL. CDR3: CASSLGPSWEQYF. The DNA of the CDR3 is TGCGCCAGCAGCCTTGGGCCTTCCTGGGAGCAGTACTTC.

The chain is built from TRBV21-1 and TRBJ1-2; TRBD1, as called in the table, went unchecked against the DNA. TRBV21-1 is recorded as a pseudogene. The CDR3 contains 10 residues. The CDR3 here is CARRQGRLTF. In DNA, the CDR3 is TGTGCCAGAAGACAGGGAAGGCTCACCTTC.

In DNA form, the CDR3 reads TGTGCCAGCAGACTCCGGGGATTAGCGAACAATGAGCAGTTCTTC. Its protein is CASRLRGLANNEQFF. This sequence joins TRBV6-5 and TRBJ2-1; tentative D call: TRBD2 (5 bases). V lost 6 bases to trimming and J lost 5 bases, with 17 bases between them. Germline assignment: CDR1 MNHEY and CDR2 SVGAGI. The CDR3 is 15 residues long.

V is TRBV29-1 and J is TRBJ2-3, with TRBD1 as a possible D gene (5 bases). V was clipped by 6 bases and J by 3 bases, with 7 bases between them. The CDR3 consists of 11 residues. Germline values: CDR1 SQVTM, CDR2 ANQGSEA. The chain's CDR3 is CSVAGTDTQYF. DNA of the CDR3: TGCAGCGTCGCAGGGACAGATACGCAGTATTTT.

The chain uses TRBV5-1 and TRBJ2-3; 8 nucleotides line up with TRBD2. J gave up 0 bases and V 1 base, and 7 bases lay outside the gene matches. In germline, CDR1 is SGHRS, CDR2 YFSETQ. This CDR3 has 17 amino acids. The CDR3 sequence: CASSLSGSGASTDTQYF. The DNA for the CDR3 is TGCGCCAGCAGCTTGAGTGGTAGCGGGGCTAGCACAGATACGCAGTATTTT.